This TCR beta chain appears in the sequencing data of a study of regulatory T cells in long-lasting Graves disease. This clonotype was recorded at least ten times. The antigen is not known. Library construction for TCR beta used iRepertoire HTBI primers and Arm-PCR of CDR3 regions. One entry per CDR3 protein, called by TCRdb with MiXCR from the multiplex PCR reads. This sample has approximately 350,000 distinct CDR3 sequences, with around 15% found just once. Points from the study as a whole: There was favoring of TRBV28, TRBJ1-2 and TRBJ2-5 in persistent disease.

Time point specified: newly diagnosed GD, antithyroid drugs for less than 3 months. Following extraction of RNA from PBMCs, that RNA was used to make the TCR library. Trimming removed 6 bases at V and 2 bases at J, with 19 bases between. Germline V gene data show CDR1 as LGHDT and CDR2 as YNNKEL (reference sequence). This CDR3 is 17 amino acids long. The data were also submitted as part of a second study, on T cells in Graves' hyperthyroidism and ophthalmopathy. This second study notes: TCR CDR3 underwent first-round RT-PCR with the HTBI primer set.

The chain carries TRBV3-1 and TRBJ2-2; D gene uncertain. The sequence was collected from a man in his forties with Graves disease. The sequencing used peripheral blood mononuclear cells (PBMCs), collected at new diagnosis, from a patient treated with antithyroid drugs. The CDR3 DNA is TGTGCCAGCAGGCCCTCCCCCGAACAAACCAACACCGGGGAGCTGTTTTTT. It is translated as CASRPSPEQTNTGELFF.